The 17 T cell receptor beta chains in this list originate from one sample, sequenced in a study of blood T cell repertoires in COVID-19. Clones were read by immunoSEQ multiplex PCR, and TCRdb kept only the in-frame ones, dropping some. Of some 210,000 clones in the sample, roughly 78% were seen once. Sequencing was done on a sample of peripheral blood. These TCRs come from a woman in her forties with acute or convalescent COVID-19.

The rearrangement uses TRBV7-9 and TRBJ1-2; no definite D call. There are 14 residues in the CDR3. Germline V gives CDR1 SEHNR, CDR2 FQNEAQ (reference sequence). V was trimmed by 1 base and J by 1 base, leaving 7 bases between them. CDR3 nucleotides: TGTGCCAGCAGCTTAGGGGAGCTTAACTATGGCTACACCTTC. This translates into CASSLGELNYGYTF. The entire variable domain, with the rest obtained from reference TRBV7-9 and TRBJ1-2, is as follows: DTGVSQNPRHKITKRGQNVTFRCDPISEHNRLYWYRQTLGQGPEFLTYFQNEAQLEKSRLLSDRFSAERPKGSFSTLEIQRTEQGDSAMYLCASSLGELNYGYTFGSGTRLTVV.

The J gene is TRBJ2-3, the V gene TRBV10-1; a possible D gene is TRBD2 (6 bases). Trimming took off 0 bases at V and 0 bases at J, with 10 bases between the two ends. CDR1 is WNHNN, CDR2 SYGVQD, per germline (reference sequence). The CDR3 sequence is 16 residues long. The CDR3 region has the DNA TGCGCCAGCAGTGAGTCAGCGGGTCTGAGCACAGATACGCAGTATTTT. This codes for CASSESAGLSTDTQYF.

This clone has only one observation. The CDR3 sequence is CAWSVLVSGGIDYGTDTQYF. CDR3 in DNA: TGTGCCTGGAGTGTACTGGTTAGCGGGGGGATAGACTACGGCACAGATACGCAGTATTTT. The gene calls are TRBV30 and TRBJ2-3, with 10 nucleotides matching TRBD2. After removal of 0 bases from V and 1 base from J, the junction contained 16 bases not matched to a gene. The CDR3 loop spans 20 amino acids. Germline assignment: CDR1 GTSNPN and CDR2 SVGIG (reference sequence).

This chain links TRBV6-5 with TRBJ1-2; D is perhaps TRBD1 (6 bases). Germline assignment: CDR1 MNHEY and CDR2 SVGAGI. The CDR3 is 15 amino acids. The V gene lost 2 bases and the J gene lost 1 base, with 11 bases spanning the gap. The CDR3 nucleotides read TGTGCCAGCAGTTACGATGGGGGCTTTAACTATGGCTACACCTTC. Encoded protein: CASSYDGGFNYGYTF.

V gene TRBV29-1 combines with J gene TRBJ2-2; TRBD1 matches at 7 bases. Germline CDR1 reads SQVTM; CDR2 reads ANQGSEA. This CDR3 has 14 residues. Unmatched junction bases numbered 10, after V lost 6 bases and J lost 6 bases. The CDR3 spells CSVERGTEPGELFF. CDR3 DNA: TGCAGCGTGGAGAGGGGGACAGAGCCCGGGGAGCTGTTTTTT.

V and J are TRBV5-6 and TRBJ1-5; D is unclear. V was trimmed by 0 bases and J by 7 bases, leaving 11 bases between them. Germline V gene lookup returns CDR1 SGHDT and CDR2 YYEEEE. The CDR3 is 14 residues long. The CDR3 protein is CASSLGGGEQPQHF. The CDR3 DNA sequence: TGTGCCAGCAGCTTGGGGGGAGGCGAACAGCCCCAGCATTTT.

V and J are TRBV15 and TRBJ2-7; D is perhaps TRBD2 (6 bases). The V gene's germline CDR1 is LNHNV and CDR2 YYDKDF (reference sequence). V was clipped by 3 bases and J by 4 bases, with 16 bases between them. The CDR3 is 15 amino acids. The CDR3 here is CATSSIDGSTYEQYF. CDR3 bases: TGTGCCACCAGCAGTATCGACGGGAGTACGTACGAGCAGTACTTC.

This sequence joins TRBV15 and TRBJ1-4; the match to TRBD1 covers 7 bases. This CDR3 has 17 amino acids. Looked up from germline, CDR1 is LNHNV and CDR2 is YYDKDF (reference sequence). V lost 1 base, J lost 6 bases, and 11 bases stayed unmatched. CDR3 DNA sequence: TGTGCCACCAGCAGAGGCCCCCGGACAGGAGGCGATGAAAAACTGTTTTTT. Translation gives CATSRGPRTGGDEKLFF. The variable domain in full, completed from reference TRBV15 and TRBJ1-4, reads DAMVIQNPRYQVTQFGKPVTLSCSQTLNHNVMYWYQQKSSQAPKLLFHYYDKDFNNEADTPDNFQSRRPNTSFCFLDIRSPGLGDTAMYLCATSRGPRTGGDEKLFFGSGTQLSVL.

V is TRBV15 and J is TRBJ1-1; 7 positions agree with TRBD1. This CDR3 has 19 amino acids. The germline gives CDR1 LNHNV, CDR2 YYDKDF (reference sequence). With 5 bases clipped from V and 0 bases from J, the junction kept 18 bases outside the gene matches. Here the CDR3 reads CATSARLNPGGRLNTEAFF. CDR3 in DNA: TGTGCCACCAGCGCCAGACTAAACCCAGGGGGGAGGTTGAACACTGAAGCTTTCTTT.

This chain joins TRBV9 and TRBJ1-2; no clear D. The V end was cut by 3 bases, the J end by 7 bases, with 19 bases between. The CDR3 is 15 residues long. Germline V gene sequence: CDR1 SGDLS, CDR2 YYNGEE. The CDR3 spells CASSASVRPDGGYTF. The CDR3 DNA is TGTGCCAGCAGCGCCAGCGTACGGCCCGACGGTGGCTACACCTTC.

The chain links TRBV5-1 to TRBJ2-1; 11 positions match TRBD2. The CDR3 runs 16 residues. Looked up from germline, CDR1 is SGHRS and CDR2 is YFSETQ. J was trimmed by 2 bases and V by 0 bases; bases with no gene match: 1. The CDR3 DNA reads TGCGCCAGCAGCTTGGAACTAGCGGGAGCCTACAATGAGCAGTTCTTC. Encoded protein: CASSLELAGAYNEQFF.

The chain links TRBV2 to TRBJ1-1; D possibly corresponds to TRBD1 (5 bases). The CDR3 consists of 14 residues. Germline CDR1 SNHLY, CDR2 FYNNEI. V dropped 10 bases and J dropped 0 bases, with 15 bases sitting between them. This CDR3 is CATTGNPMNTEAFF. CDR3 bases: TGTGCCACAACAGGAAATCCTATGAACACTGAAGCTTTCTTT.

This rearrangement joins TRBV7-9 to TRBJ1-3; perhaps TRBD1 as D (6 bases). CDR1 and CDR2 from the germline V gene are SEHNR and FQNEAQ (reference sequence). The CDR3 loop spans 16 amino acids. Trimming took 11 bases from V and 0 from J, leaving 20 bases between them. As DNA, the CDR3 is TGTGCCCACCCGGGGGGGGCTGGGACCTCTGGAAACACCATATATTTT. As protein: CAHPGGAGTSGNTIYF.

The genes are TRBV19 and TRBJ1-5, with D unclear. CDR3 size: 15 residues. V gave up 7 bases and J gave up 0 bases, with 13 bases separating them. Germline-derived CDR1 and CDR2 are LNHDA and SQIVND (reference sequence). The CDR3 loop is CASKVRYDSNQPQHF. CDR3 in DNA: TGTGCCAGTAAAGTCCGGTACGATAGCAATCAGCCCCAGCATTTT. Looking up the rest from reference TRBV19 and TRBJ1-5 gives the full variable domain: DGGITQSPKYLFRKEGQNVTLSCEQNLNHDAMYWYRQDPGQGLRLIYYSQIVNDFQKGDIAEGYSVSREKKESFPLTVTSAQKNPTAFYLCASKVRYDSNQPQHFGDGTRLSIL.

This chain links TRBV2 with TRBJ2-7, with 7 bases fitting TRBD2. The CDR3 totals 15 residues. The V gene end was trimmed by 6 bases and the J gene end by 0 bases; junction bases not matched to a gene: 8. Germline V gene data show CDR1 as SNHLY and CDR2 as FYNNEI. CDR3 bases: TGTGCCAGCAGGGAAACTAGCGCCTCCTCCTACGAGCAGTACTTC. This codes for CASRETSASSYEQYF.

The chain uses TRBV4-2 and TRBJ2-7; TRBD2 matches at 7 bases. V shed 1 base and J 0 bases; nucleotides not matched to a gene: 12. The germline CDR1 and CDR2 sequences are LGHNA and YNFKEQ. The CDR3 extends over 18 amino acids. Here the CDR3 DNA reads TGTGCCAGCAGCCAAGGGAGGGTAAACGCGGGAGTCTCCTACGAGCAGTACTTC. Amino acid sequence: CASSQGRVNAGVSYEQYF.

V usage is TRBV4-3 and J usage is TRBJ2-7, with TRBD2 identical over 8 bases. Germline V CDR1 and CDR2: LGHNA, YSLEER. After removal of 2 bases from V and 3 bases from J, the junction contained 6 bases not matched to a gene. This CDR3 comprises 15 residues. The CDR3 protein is CASSQYPTSDYEQYF. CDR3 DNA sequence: TGCGCCAGCAGCCAATACCCGACTAGCGACTACGAGCAGTACTTC.